Listed below are T cell receptor beta chains from one sample, sequenced in a study of OX40 agonist ivuxolimab in advanced cancers. The protocol was immunoSEQ multiplex PCR, while the TCRdb copy is restricted to in-frame clones and leaves out a portion. This sample yields under 95,000 clones, of which 75% to 90% are seen a single time; around 2.7% belongs to the top ten. The sample was CD4+ or CD8+ T cells sorted from blood, taken in a trial of the OX40 agonist ivuxolimab. These TCRs come from an adult with an advanced solid tumor such as melanoma, head and neck, liver or kidney cancer. The CDR3 runs from the conserved cysteine through the conserved F or W. The D gene is left open where the match is weak. Rows may omit the clone size; those that give it use once, few, many or a size class.

d_call clone_size j_call v_call cdr3_aa cdr3_nt
TRBD1 NA TRBJ1-2 TRBV15 CATSHPTGAYGYTF TGTGCCACCAGTCACCCGACAGGGGCGTACGGCTACACCTTC
NA NA TRBJ2-7 TRBV5-6 CASTERGGSYYEQYF TGTGCCAGCACCGAGAGAGGAGGGAGCTACTACGAGCAGTACTTC
TRBD1 NA TRBJ2-3 TRBV19 CASSIVTGASTDTQYF TGTGCCAGTAGTATTGTGACAGGGGCAAGCACAGATACGCAGTATTTT
NA NA TRBJ2-5 TRBV29-1 CSDRVGVQETQYF TGCAGCGATCGGGTCGGGGTTCAAGAGACCCAGTACTTC
NA once TRBJ1-1 TRBV28 CASSTGQFKAFF TGTGCCAGCAGCACCGGTCAGTTTAAAGCTTTCTTT
NA NA TRBJ2-5 TRBV7-6 CASSLGAGAETQYF TGTGCCAGCAGCTTAGGAGCTGGGGCTGAGACCCAGTACTTC
NA NA TRBJ1-2 TRBV28 CASSFERRGYTF TGTGCCAGCAGTTTTGAAAGGCGGGGCTACACCTTC
NA NA TRBJ2-6 TRBV6-5 CASSYSPGSGANVLTF TGTGCCAGCAGTTACTCCCCGGGCTCTGGGGCCAACGTCCTGACTTTC
NA NA TRBJ1-4 TRBV4-1 CASGRPTNEKLFF TGCGCCAGTGGACGCCCAACTAATGAAAAACTGTTTTTT
NA NA TRBJ2-3 TRBV4-2 CASSQDLGTDTQYF TGTGCCAGCAGCCAAGATCTTGGGACAGATACGCAGTATTTT
TRBD1 NA TRBJ1-1 TRBV10-3 CAISRKTGTGGFTEAFF TGTGCCATCAGTAGGAAGACCGGGACAGGGGGCTTCACTGAAGCTTTCTTT
NA NA TRBJ1-1 TRBV7-2 CASSFHREGTEAFF TGTGCCAGCAGCTTCCACAGGGAGGGCACTGAAGCTTTCTTT
NA NA TRBJ2-7 TRBV11-2 CASSLVWENYEQYF TGTGCCAGCAGCTTAGTGTGGGAGAACTACGAGCAGTACTTC
NA NA TRBJ1-4 TRBV6-5 CASRTGATNEKLFF TGTGCCAGCAGAACAGGAGCAACTAATGAAAAACTGTTTTTT
NA NA TRBJ2-2 TRBV18 CASSPQGTQNTGELFF TGTGCCAGCTCACCACAGGGGACCCAGAACACCGGGGAGCTGTTTTTT
NA NA TRBJ2-5 TRBV5-1 CASSLGWGETQYF TGCGCCAGCAGCTTGGGATGGGGGGAGACCCAGTACTTC
TRBD1 NA TRBJ2-7 TRBV6-6 CASSYPTGTGYEQYF TGTGCCAGCAGTTATCCGACCGGGACAGGGTACGAGCAGTACTTC
TRBD1 NA TRBJ1-5 TRBV28 CASSLRGTGAGSNQPQHF TGTGCCAGCAGTTTAAGGGGGACAGGGGCGGGTAGCAATCAGCCCCAGCATTTT
NA NA TRBJ1-2 TRBV5-8 CASSFGGRQSGYTF TGTGCCAGCAGCTTCGGGGGGCGCCAGTCTGGCTACACCTTC
TRBD1 NA TRBJ1-2 TRBV30 CAWSVTGGGGYTF TGTGCCTGGAGTGTAACAGGGGGCGGTGGCTACACCTTC
TRBD1 few TRBJ2-7 TRBV7-8 CASSLAGTGSLLRQYF TGTGCCAGCAGCTTGGCCGGGACAGGGTCTTTGCTTAGGCAGTACTTC
NA NA TRBJ2-2 TRBV18 CASSKDPNTGELFF TGTGCCAGCTCCAAGGACCCGAACACCGGGGAGCTGTTTTTT
TRBD2 NA TRBJ2-3 TRBV19 CASSTRDYRGTDTQYF TGTGCCAGTAGTACCCGGGACTATCGAGGCACAGATACGCAGTATTTT
NA NA TRBJ2-1 TRBV27 CASSLISGIYNEQFF TGTGCCAGCAGTTTAATTTCAGGGATCTACAATGAGCAGTTCTTC
NA NA TRBJ2-2 TRBV18 CASSPQTLGGGSPGELFF TGTGCCAGCTCACCACAGACGCTGGGGGGTGGATCTCCCGGGGAGCTGTTTTTT
NA NA TRBJ1-5 TRBV9 CGGNQPQHF TGTGGAGGCAATCAGCCCCAGCATTTT
NA NA TRBJ2-5 TRBV14 CASSQNTRTQYF TGTGCCAGCAGCCAAAATACTCGGACCCAGTACTTC
TRBD1 NA TRBJ2-7 TRBV18 CASSPPTGESREQYF TGTGCCAGCTCACCGCCTACAGGGGAATCGCGGGAGCAGTACTTC
NA NA TRBJ2-4 TRBV7-2 CASSISKNIQYF TGTGCCAGCAGTATATCAAAAAACATTCAGTACTTC
NA NA TRBJ1-6 TRBV27 CATFRNYNSPLHF TGTGCCACCTTCAGGAATTATAATTCACCCCTCCACTTT
NA NA TRBJ2-7 TRBV6-5 CASSFAGTGGQYF TGTGCCAGCAGTTTTGCAGGGACTGGCGGGCAGTACTTC
NA NA TRBJ1-5 TRBV2 CASSEVDPNQPQHF TGTGCCAGCAGTGAGGTAGATCCTAATCAGCCCCAGCATTTT
NA few TRBJ1-1 TRBV2 CASSEQGSTEAFF TGTGCCAGCAGCGAACAGGGCTCCACTGAAGCTTTCTTT
NA NA TRBJ1-5 TRBV5-5 CASSHINQPQHF TGTGCCAGCAGCCATATTAATCAGCCCCAGCATTTT
TRBD1 NA TRBJ1-3 TRBV7-8 CASRPGGVTGNTIYF TGTGCCAGCAGGCCAGGGGGGGTTACGGGAAACACCATATATTTT
TRBD1 NA TRBJ1-3 TRBV7-2 CASSLQGEGGNTIYF TGTGCCAGCAGCTTGCAGGGGGAAGGTGGAAACACCATATATTTT
NA once TRBJ2-2 TRBV7-2 CASSPPLVAGELFF TGTGCCAGCAGCCCCCCCCTAGTCGCTGGGGAGCTGTTTTTT
TRBD1 once TRBJ1-3 TRBV28 CASSSTRGSSGNTIYF TGTGCCAGCAGTTCCACCAGGGGGAGCTCTGGAAACACCATATATTTT
NA NA TRBJ1-6 TRBV9 CASSVGQDYNSPLHF TGTGCCAGCAGCGTAGGGCAGGACTATAATTCACCCCTCCACTTT
TRBD2 once TRBJ2-3 TRBV29-1 CSGLAGADTQYF TGCAGCGGACTAGCGGGGGCAGATACGCAGTATTTT
NA NA TRBJ2-5 TRBV5-1 CASSFSYVYETQYF TGCGCCAGCAGCTTCTCCTACGTATATGAGACCCAGTACTTC
NA NA TRBJ2-5 TRBV19 CASSHLRVGETQYF TGTGCCAGTAGCCATCTCAGGGTTGGAGAGACCCAGTACTTC
NA NA TRBJ1-4 TRBV11-1 CASSPGSTNEKLFF TGTGCCAGCAGCCCAGGGTCAACTAATGAAAAACTGTTTTTT
NA NA TRBJ1-3 TRBV2 CASSEIRGSGNTIYF TGTGCCAGCAGTGAAATCCGGGGGAGCGGAAACACCATATATTTT
NA NA TRBJ1-4 TRBV28 CASSNTVTNEKLFF TGTGCCAGCAGTAACACTGTGACTAATGAAAAACTGTTTTTT
NA few TRBJ1-1 TRBV18 CASSPLQGFGEAFF TGTGCCAGCTCACCACTCCAGGGATTTGGTGAAGCTTTCTTT
NA NA TRBJ1-1 TRBV18 CASSPGQTEAFF TGTGCCAGCTCACCAGGACAGACTGAAGCTTTCTTT
NA NA TRBJ2-1 TRBV5-4 CASSPSYIYNEQFF TGTGCCAGCAGCCCATCCTACATCTACAATGAGCAGTTCTTC
NA NA TRBJ2-3 TRBV9 CASQRGTDTQYF TGTGCCAGTCAGAGGGGGACAGATACGCAGTATTTT
NA NA TRBJ1-6 TRBV4-2 CASSQEWSGGSPLHF TGTGCCAGCAGCCAAGAATGGTCTGGTGGTTCACCCCTCCACTTT
TRBD2 NA TRBJ2-5 TRBV4-2 CASSQEWTSDQETQYF TGTGCCAGCAGCCAAGAGTGGACTAGCGACCAAGAGACCCAGTACTTC
NA NA TRBJ1-1 TRBV7-3 CASSLIGGGTEAFF TGTGCCAGCAGCTTAATTGGTGGAGGCACTGAAGCTTTCTTT